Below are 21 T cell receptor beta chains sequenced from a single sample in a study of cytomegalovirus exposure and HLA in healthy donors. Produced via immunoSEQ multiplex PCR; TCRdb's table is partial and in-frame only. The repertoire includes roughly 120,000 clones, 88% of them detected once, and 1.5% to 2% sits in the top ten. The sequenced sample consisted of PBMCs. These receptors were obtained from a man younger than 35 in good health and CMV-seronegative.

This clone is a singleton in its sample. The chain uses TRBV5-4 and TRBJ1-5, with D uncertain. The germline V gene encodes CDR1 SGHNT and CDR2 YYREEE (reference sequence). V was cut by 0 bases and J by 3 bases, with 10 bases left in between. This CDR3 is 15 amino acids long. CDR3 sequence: CASSLAGGNNQPQHF. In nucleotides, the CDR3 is TGTGCCAGCAGCTTGGCAGGCGGGAACAATCAGCCCCAGCATTTT.

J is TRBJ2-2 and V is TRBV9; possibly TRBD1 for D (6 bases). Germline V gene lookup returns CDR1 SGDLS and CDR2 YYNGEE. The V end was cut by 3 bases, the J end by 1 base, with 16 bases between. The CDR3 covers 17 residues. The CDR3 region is CASSAGLGTQNTGELFF. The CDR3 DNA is TGTGCCAGCAGCGCAGGACTCGGGACACAGAACACCGGGGAGCTGTTTTTT.

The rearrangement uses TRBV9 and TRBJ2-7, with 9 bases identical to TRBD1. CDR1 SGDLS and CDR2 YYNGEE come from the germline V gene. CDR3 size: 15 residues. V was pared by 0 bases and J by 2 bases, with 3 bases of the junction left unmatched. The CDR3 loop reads CASSVGWDRAYEQYF. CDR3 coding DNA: TGTGCCAGCAGCGTAGGGTGGGACAGGGCCTACGAGCAGTACTTC. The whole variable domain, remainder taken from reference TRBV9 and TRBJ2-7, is DSGVTQTPKHLITATGQRVTLRCSPRSGDLSVYWYQQSLDQGLQFLIQYYNGEERAKGNILERFSAQQFPDLHSELNLSSLELGDSALYFCASSVGWDRAYEQYFGPGTRLTVT.

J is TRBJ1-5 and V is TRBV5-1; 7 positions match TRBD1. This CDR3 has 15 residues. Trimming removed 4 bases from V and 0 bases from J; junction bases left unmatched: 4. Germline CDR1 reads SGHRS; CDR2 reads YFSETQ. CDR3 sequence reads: CASSPGQISNQPQHF. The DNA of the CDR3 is TGCGCCAGCAGCCCGGGACAGATTAGCAATCAGCCCCAGCATTTT.

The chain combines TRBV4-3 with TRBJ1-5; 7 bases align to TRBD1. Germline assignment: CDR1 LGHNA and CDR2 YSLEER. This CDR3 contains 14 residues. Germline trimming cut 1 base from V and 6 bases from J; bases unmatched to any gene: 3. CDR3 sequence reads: CASSQVTGPQPQHF. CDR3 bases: TGCGCCAGCAGCCAAGTGACAGGGCCTCAGCCCCAGCATTTT.

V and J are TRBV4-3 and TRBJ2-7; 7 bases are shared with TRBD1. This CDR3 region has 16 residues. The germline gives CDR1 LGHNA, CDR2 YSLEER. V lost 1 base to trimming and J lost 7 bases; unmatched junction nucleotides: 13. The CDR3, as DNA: TGCGCCAGCAGCCAAGTTCCGGGACAGTCACCATGGGAGCAGTACTTC. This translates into CASSQVPGQSPWEQYF.

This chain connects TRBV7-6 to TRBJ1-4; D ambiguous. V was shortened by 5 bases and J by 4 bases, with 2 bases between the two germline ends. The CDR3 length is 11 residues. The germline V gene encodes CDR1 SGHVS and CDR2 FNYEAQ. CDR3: CASSLNEKLFF. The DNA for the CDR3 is TGTGCCAGCAGCCTTAATGAAAAACTGTTTTTT.

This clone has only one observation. CDR3 protein: CASSKDSVFAEAFF. The CDR3 DNA is TGTGCCAGCAGTAAGGACAGTGTTTTCGCTGAAGCTTTCTTT. V gene TRBV6-5 combines with J gene TRBJ1-1, with a possible D match to TRBD1 (6 bases). CDR1 is MNHEY, CDR2 SVGAGI, per germline. The CDR3 extends over 14 amino acids. V was trimmed by 5 bases and J by 6 bases, leaving 16 bases between them.

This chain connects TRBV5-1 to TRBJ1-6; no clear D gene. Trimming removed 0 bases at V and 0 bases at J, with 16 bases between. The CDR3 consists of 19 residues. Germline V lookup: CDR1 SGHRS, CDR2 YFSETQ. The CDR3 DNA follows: TGCGCCAGCAGCTTGGTACGGCAGCACGGGGACTCCTATAATTCACCCCTCCACTTT. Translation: CASSLVRQHGDSYNSPLHF.

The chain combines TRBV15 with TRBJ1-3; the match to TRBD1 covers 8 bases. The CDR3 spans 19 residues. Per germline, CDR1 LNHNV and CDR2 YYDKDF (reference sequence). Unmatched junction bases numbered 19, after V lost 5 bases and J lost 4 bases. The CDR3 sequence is CATSRSWGTGQGPGNTIYF. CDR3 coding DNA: TGTGCCACCAGCCGAAGTTGGGGGACCGGACAGGGACCGGGAAACACCATATATTTT.

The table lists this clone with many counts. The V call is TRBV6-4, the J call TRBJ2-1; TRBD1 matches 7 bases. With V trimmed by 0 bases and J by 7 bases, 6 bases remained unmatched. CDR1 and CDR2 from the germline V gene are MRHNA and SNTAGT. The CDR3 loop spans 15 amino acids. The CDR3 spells CASSDSRDSSNEQFF. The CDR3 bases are TGTGCCAGCAGTGACTCTAGGGACAGCTCGAATGAGCAGTTCTTC.

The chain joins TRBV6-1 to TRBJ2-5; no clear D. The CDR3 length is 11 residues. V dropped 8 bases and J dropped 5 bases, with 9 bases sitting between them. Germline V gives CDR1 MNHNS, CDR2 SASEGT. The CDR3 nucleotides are TGTGCCAGCGTAGTACGGGAGACCCAGTACTTC. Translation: CASVVRETQYF.

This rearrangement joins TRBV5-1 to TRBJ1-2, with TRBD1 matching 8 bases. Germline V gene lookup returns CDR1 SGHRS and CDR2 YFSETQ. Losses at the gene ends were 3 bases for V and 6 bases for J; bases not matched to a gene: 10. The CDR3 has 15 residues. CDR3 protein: CASSWGGQDPDGYTF. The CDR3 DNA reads TGCGCCAGCAGCTGGGGGGGACAGGATCCTGATGGCTACACCTTC. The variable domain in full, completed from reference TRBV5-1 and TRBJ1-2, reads KAGVTQTPRYLIKTRGQQVTLSCSPISGHRSVSWYQQTPGQGLQFLFEYFSETQRNKGNFPGRFSGRQFSNSRSEMNVSTLELGDSALYLCASSWGGQDPDGYTFGSGTRLTVV.

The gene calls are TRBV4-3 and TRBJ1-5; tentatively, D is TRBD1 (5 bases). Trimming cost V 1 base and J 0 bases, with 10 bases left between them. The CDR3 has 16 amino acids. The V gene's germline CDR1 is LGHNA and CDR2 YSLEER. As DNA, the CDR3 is TGCGCCAGCAGCCAAGGAGTTGGGGCTAGCAATCAGCCCCAGCATTTT. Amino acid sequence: CASSQGVGASNQPQHF.

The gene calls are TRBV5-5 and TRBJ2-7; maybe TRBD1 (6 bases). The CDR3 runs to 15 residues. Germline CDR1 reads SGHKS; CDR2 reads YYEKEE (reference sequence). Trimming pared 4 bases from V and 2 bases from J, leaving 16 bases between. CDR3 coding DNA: TGTGCCAGCAGCCCCGGACAGTCCCAAGCCTACGAGCAGTACTTC. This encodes CASSPGQSQAYEQYF.

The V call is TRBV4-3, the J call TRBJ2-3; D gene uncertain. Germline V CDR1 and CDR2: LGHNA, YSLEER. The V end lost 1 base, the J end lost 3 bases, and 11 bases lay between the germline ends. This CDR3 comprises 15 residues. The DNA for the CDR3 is TGCGCCAGCAGCCAAGTCCACGCAACTACAGATACGCAGTATTTT. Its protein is CASSQVHATTDTQYF.

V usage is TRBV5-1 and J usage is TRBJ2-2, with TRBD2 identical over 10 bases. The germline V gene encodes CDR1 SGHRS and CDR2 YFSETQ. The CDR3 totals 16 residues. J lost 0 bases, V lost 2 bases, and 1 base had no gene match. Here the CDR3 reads CASSLTSGTNTGELFF. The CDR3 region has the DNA TGCGCCAGCAGCTTAACTAGCGGGACGAACACCGGGGAGCTGTTTTTT.

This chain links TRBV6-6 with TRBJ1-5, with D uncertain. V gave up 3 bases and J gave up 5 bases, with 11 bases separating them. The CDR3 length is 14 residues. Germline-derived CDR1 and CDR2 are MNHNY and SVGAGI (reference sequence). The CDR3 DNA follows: TGTGCCAGCAGTTATGGAGGAGTCGATCAGCCCCAGCATTTT. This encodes CASSYGGVDQPQHF.

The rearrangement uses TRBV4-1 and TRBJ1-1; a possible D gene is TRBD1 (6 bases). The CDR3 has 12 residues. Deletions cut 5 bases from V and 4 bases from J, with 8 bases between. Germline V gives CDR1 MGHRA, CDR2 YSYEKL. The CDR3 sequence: CASSVGGTEAFF. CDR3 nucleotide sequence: TGCGCCAGCAGCGTAGGGGGCACTGAAGCTTTCTTT.

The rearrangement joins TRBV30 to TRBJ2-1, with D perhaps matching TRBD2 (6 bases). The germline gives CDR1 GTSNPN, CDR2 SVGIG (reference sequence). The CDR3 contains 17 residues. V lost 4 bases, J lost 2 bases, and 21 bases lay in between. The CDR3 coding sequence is TGTGCCTGGACTCATTCCAGAACGCGGGGAACCTACAATGAGCAGTTCTTC. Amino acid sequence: CAWTHSRTRGTYNEQFF.

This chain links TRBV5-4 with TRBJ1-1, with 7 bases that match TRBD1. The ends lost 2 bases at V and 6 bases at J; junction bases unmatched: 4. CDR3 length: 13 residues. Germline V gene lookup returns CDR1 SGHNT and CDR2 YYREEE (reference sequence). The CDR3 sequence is CASSFTGVAEAFF. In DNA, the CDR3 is TGTGCCAGCAGCTTTACAGGGGTGGCTGAAGCTTTCTTT.